The 12 T cell receptor beta chains reported below all come from one sample, sequenced in a study of blood T cell repertoires in COVID-19. Repertoires were generated with immunoSEQ multiplex PCR, while TCRdb's copy carries only in-frame clones and drops some. The sample has a few hundred thousand clones, around 90% seen once; the top ten hold approximately 4%. Sequenced material: PBMCs or T cells enriched from blood (not recorded which). The origin of the receptors is a woman aged 18-29 years with acute COVID-19.

The chain links TRBV12-3 or TRBV12-4 to TRBJ2-1; D call uncertain. The CDR3 totals 11 residues. With 4 bases removed from V and 15 bases from J, the gap between germline ends came to 13 bases. The CDR3 DNA reads TGTGCCAGCAGTTCTAGGTCCCTGCGGTTCTTC. Residues: CASSSRSLRFF.

The chain has TRBV2 and TRBJ1-2, with D unclear. V gave up 2 bases and J gave up 8 bases, with 9 bases separating them. Germline loops: CDR1 SNHLY, CDR2 FYNNEI. CDR3 length: 12 amino acids. CDR3 coding DNA: TGTGCCAGCAGTGAATCCGCCGGGGGCTACACCTTC. It codes for CASSESAGGYTF.

The chain recombines TRBV5-4 with TRBJ1-1; TRBD1 matches 8 bases. With 4 bases clipped from V and 0 bases from J, the junction kept 2 bases outside the gene matches. This CDR3 is built from 14 residues. The germline V gene has CDR1 SGHNT and CDR2 YYREEE (reference sequence). CDR3 DNA sequence: TGTGCCAGCAGCCTACAGGGGGTGAACACTGAAGCTTTCTTT. Translated: CASSLQGVNTEAFF.

This sequence joins TRBV5-1 and TRBJ1-1, with a tentative D call TRBD1 (5 bases). V was pared by 3 bases and J by 0 bases, with 27 bases between. Per the germline V gene, CDR1 is SGHRS and CDR2 is YFSETQ. The CDR3 is 20 residues long. The CDR3: CASSSYPTGINEVMNTEAFF. As DNA, the CDR3 is TGCGCCAGCAGCTCCTACCCTACAGGAATTAACGAGGTCATGAACACTGAAGCTTTCTTT.

The rearrangement uses TRBV27 and TRBJ2-1; a possible D gene is TRBD2 (5 bases). CDR1 and CDR2 from the germline V gene are MNHEY and SMNVEV (reference sequence). The CDR3 totals 13 residues. The V end lost 3 bases, the J end lost 4 bases, and 7 bases lay between the germline ends. This CDR3 reads CASSFRDYNEQFF. CDR3 DNA sequence: TGTGCCAGCAGTTTTCGGGATTACAATGAGCAGTTCTTC.

This rearrangement joins TRBV28 to TRBJ2-7; weak D call: TRBD2 (5 bases). The CDR3 sequence is 14 residues long. CDR1 is MDHEN, CDR2 SYDVKM, per germline. V gave up 7 bases and J gave up 6 bases, with 19 bases separating them. The CDR3, as DNA: TGTGCCAGCATCGCGGGCACGCCAGCCGCCGAGCAGTACTTC. It encodes CASIAGTPAAEQYF.

The V and J genes are TRBV28 and TRBJ1-3; no clear D gene. Germline CDR1 MDHEN, CDR2 SYDVKM. V was shortened by 2 bases and J by 0 bases, with 11 bases between the two germline ends. This CDR3 spans 16 amino acids. The CDR3, as DNA: TGTGCCAGCAGTTTAATCCGGTCATACTCTGGAAACACCATATATTTT. This translates into CASSLIRSYSGNTIYF.

The count of this clone is one. J is TRBJ2-1 and V is TRBV6-5, with 12 nucleotides matching TRBD2. Germline CDR1 and CDR2: MNHEY and SVGAGI. The CDR3 totals 15 residues. The V gene end was trimmed by 0 bases and the J gene end by 8 bases; junction bases not matched to a gene: 2. The CDR3 reads CASSYSTSGRDEQFF. In DNA, the CDR3 is TGTGCCAGCAGTTACTCGACTAGCGGGAGAGATGAGCAGTTCTTC.

The genes are TRBV28 and TRBJ1-2; 9 bases are shared with TRBD1. V was pared by 2 bases and J by 4 bases, with 2 bases of the junction left unmatched. Germline assignment: CDR1 MDHEN and CDR2 SYDVKM. The CDR3 length is 14 residues. The CDR3 region has the DNA TGTGCCAGCAGTTTAAGACAGGGGGGCTATGGCTACACCTTC. Translating it yields CASSLRQGGYGYTF.

CDR3 region: CASRKRDTGELFF. In DNA, the CDR3 is TGTGCCAGCAGAAAACGGGACACCGGGGAGCTGTTTTTT. The rearrangement uses TRBV6-4 and TRBJ2-2; no clear D gene. Deletions cut 6 bases from V and 3 bases from J, with 8 bases between. Germline CDR1 is MRHNA and CDR2 is SNTAGT. CDR3 length: 13 amino acids.

The chain carries TRBV7-3 and TRBJ1-6; a weak D match, TRBD1 (5 bases). Germline V gene lookup returns CDR1 SGHTA and CDR2 FQGTGA. CDR3 length: 15 residues. With 5 bases removed from V and 10 bases from J, the gap between germline ends came to 18 bases. In DNA form, the CDR3 reads TGTGCCAGCAGCCAGCAAGCGGGGGGGATGTCACCCCTCCACTTT. It is translated as CASSQQAGGMSPLHF. Using reference TRBV7-3 and TRBJ1-6 for the parts outside the CDR3, the full variable domain is GAGVSQTPSNKVTEKGKYVELRCDPISGHTALYWYRQSLGQGPEFLIYFQGTGAADDSGLPNDRFFAVRPEGSVSTLKIQRTERGDSAVYLCASSQQAGGMSPLHFGNGTRLTVT.

This chain joins TRBV11-3 and TRBJ1-3; D gene uncertain. Deletions cut 3 bases from V and 3 bases from J, with 9 bases between. Looked up from germline, CDR1 is SGHNT and CDR2 is YENEEA. This CDR3 comprises 14 residues. CDR3 protein: CASSFARDGNTIYF. DNA of the CDR3: TGTGCCAGCAGCTTTGCACGGGATGGAAACACCATATATTTT.